This TCR beta chain was identified in a study of blood T cell dynamics during melanoma immunotherapy. Using immunoSEQ multiplex PCR, the repertoire was profiled, and TCRdb retains in-frame clones only, with some absent. The table has almost 25,000 clones, roughly nine tenths seen once. Trimming pared 2 bases from V and 1 base from J, leaving 12 bases between. This CDR3 is built from 15 residues. Per germline, CDR1 GTSNPN and CDR2 SVGIG (reference sequence). The time point is: pre-treatment baseline. This TCR was recovered from a human donor with melanoma. The sequenced sample was blood, obtained from a patient treated with checkpoint blockade. The rearrangement uses TRBV30 and TRBJ1-5; D call uncertain. For the CDR3, the DNA is TGTGCCTGGAGTATCGTGCCTGGGAGCAATCAGCCCCAGCATTTT. Translated, it gives CAWSIVPGSNQPQHF.